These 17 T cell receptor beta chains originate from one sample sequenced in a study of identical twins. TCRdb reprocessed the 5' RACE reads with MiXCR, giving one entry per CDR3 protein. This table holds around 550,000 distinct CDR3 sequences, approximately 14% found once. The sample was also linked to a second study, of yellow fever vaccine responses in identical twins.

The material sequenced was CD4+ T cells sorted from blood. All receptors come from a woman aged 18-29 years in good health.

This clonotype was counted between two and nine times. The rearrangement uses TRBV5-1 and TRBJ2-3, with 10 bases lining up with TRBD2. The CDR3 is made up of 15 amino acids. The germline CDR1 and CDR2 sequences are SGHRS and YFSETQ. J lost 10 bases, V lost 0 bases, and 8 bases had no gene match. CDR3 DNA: TGCGCCAGCAGCTTGGAGTACGCTAGCGGGGGTGCGCAGTATTTT. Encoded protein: CASSLEYASGGAQYF.

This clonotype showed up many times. The CDR3 DNA reads as TGTGCCAGCAGTTTTAACTCTGGTGAAAAACTGTTTTTT. Translated: CASSFNSGEKLFF. This rearrangement joins TRBV12-3 or TRBV12-4 to TRBJ1-4, with unresolved D. The CDR3 length is 13 residues. Trimming cost V 3 bases and J 7 bases, with 9 bases left between them.

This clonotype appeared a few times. CDR3 coding DNA: TGTGCCAGCAGCTTTATCTTGGGTAGTGGCACAGATACGCAGTATTTT. Translation gives CASSFILGSGTDTQYF. The V call is TRBV7-9, the J call TRBJ2-3; D is unclear. The CDR3 runs to 16 residues. The V gene's germline CDR1 is SEHNR and CDR2 FQNEAQ (reference sequence). Trimming cost V 3 bases and J 1 base, with 14 bases left between them.

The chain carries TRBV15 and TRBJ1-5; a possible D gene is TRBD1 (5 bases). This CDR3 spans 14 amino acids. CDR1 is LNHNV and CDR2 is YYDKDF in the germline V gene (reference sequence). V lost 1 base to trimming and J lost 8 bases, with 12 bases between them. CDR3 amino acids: CATSRAGFLEPQHF. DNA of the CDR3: TGTGCCACCAGCAGAGCAGGGTTTTTGGAGCCCCAGCATTTT.

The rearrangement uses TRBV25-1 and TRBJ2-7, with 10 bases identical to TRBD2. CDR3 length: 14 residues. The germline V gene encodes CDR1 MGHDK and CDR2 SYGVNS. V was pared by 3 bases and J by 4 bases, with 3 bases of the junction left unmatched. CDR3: CASSDPSGSYEQYF. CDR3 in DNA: TGTGCCAGCAGTGACCCTAGCGGGAGTTACGAGCAGTACTTC.

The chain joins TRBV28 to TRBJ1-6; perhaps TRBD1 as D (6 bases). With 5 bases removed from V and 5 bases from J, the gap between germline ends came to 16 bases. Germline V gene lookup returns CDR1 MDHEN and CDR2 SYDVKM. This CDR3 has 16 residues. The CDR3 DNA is TGTGCCAGCAGTCGGGGGGCAGGGACTAATAATTCACCCCTCCACTTT. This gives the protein CASSRGAGTNNSPLHF.

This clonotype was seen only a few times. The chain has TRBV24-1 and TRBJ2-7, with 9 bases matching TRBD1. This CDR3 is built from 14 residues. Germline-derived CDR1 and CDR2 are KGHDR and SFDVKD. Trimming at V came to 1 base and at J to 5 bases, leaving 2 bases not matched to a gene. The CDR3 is CATSDLTGGDEQYF. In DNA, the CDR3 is TGTGCCACCAGTGATTTAACAGGGGGCGACGAGCAGTACTTC.

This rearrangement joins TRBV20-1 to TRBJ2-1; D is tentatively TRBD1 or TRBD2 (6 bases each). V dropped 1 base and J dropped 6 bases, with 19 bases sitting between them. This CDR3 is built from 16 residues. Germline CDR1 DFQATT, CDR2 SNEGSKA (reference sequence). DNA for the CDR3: TGCAGTGCTAGAGGGGGGTTAGAAGGGGGAGGCAATGAGCAGTTCTTC. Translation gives CSARGGLEGGGNEQFF.

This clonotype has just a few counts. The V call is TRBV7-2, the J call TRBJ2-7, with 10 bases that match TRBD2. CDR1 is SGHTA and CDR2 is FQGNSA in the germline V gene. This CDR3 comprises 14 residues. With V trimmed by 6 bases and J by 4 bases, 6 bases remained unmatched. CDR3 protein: CASRPGLASYEQYF. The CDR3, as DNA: TGTGCCAGCAGACCGGGACTAGCGAGTTACGAGCAGTACTTC. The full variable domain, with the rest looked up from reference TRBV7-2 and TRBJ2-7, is GAGVSQSPSNKVTEKGKDVELRCDPISGHTALYWYRQSLGQGLEFLIYFQGNSAPDKSGLPSDRFSAERTGGSVSTLTIQRTQQEDSAVYLCASRPGLASYEQYFGPGTRLTVT.

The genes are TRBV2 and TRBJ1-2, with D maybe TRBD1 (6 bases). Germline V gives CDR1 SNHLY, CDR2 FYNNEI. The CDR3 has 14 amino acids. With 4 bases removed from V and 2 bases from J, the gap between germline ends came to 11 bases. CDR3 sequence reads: CASSVTQGNYGYTF. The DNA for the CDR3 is TGTGCCAGCAGTGTTACCCAGGGGAACTATGGCTACACCTTC.

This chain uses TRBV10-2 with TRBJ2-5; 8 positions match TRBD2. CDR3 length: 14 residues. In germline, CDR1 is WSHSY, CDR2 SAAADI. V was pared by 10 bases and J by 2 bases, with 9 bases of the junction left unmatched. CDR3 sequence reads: CATAVAGLQETQYF. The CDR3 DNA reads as TGCGCCACCGCGGTAGCGGGACTGCAAGAGACCCAGTACTTC.

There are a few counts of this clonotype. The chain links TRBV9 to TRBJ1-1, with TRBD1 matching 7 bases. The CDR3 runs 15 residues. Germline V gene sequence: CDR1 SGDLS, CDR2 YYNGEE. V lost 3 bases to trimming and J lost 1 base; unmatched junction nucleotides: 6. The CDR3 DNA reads TGTGCCAGCAGCGCCATGACAGGGTCGAACACTGAAGCTTTCTTT. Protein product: CASSAMTGSNTEAFF.

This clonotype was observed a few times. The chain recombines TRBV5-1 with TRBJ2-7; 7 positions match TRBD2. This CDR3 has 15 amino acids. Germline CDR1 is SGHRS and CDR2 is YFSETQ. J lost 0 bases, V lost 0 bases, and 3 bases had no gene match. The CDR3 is CASSLASGLSYEQYF. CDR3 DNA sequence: TGCGCCAGCAGCTTGGCTAGCGGACTCTCCTACGAGCAGTACTTC.

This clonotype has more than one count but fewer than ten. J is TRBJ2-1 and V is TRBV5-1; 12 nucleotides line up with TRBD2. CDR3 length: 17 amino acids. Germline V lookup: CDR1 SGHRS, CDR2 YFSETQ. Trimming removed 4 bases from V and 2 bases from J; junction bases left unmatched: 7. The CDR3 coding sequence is TGCGCCAGCAGCGAGCCGGGACTAGCGGGTACCTACAATGAGCAGTTCTTC. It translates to CASSEPGLAGTYNEQFF.

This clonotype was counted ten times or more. CDR3 loop: CASSQAGGRGSGQPQHF. CDR3 sequence (DNA): TGTGCCAGCAGCCAAGCAGGAGGGCGAGGGTCAGGACAGCCCCAGCATTTT. The chain uses TRBV3-1 and TRBJ1-5; no clear D. The CDR3 runs to 17 residues. Between the trimmed V and J ends, which lost 1 base and 7 bases, there was a span of 20 bases. From germline, CDR1 is LGHDT and CDR2 YNNKEL (reference sequence).

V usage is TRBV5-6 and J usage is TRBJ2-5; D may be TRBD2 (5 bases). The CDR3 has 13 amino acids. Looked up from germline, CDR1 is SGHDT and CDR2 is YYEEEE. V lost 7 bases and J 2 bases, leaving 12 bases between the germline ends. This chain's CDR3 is CASYLRGQETQYF. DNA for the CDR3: TGTGCCAGCTACCTCCGAGGGCAAGAGACCCAGTACTTC.

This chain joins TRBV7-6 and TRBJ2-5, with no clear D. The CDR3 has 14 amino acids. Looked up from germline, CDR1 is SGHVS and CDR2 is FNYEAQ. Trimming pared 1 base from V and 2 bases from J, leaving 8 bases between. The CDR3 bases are TGTGCCAGCAGCTTAGATTACGTACAAGAGACCCAGTACTTC. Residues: CASSLDYVQETQYF. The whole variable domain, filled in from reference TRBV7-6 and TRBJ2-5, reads GAGVSQSPRYKVTKRGQDVALRCDPISGHVSLYWYRQALGQGPEFLTYFNYEAQQDKSGLPNDRFSAERPEGSISTLTIQRTEQRDSAMYRCASSLDYVQETQYFGPGTRLLVL.